The text below deals with one TCR beta chain. This record comes from a study of control samples from healthy donors and cancer patients. TCRdb keeps only in-frame clones here, not all; method: immunoSEQ multiplex PCR. The data contain about 130,000 clones, around nine tenths of them singletons. V was pared by 5 bases and J by 0 bases, with 5 bases between. This CDR3 spans 13 amino acids. The chain couples TRBV12-3 or TRBV12-4 to TRBJ1-3, with unresolved D. Sequencing was carried out using blood. The source of this sequence is a man aged 50 to 59 in good health. CDR3 sequence: CASSVISGNTIYF. DNA for the CDR3: TGTGCCAGCAGTGTGATCTCTGGAAACACCATATATTTT.